The entry below gives a single TCR beta chain sequence along with its context. Its antigen remains undetermined. One base away there is no much larger clone; base qualities are not given. Peripheral blood CD8+ and CD4+ T cells from healthy donors, Susac syndrome patients and multiple sclerosis patients were profiled using high-throughput TCR beta sequencing. Treatment-naive patients with stable or active relapsing-remitting disease fulfilling revised McDonald criteria were used as multiple sclerosis controls. Bulk CD8+ and CD4+ T cells were purified by magnetic negative isolation, whereas CD8+ TEMRA cells were enriched by FACS. Blood was drawn into EDTA tubes, processed within 24 hours, and PBMCs were isolated by density gradient centrifugation. PBMCs intended for TCR sequencing were cryopreserved in liquid nitrogen and were subsequently thawed in a 37 degrees C water bath. The sorted or isolated CD4+, CD8+ and CD8+ TEMRA cells reached a purity of at least 90%.

The data were obtained in a study of CD8 T cells in Susac syndrome (dated by TCRdb to between 2019 and 2020). For the study in its entirety: Repertoire sequencing was used to test whether CD8+ T cell activation and differentiation in Susac syndrome was antigen driven. CD8+ T cell repertoire clonality was compared between fewer than 13 healthy donors, roughly 14 Susac syndrome patients and approximately 15 multiple sclerosis patients.

RNA was extracted with the RNeasy kit and roughly 0.45 to 1 ug was reverse transcribed using random hexamers. The immunoSEQ multiplex PCR assay, which covers 54 Vbeta and 13 Jbeta segments, was used to amplify TCR beta CDR3 regions. Bias from PCR amplification was corrected by using a synthetic template baseline for primer optimization and for computational correction. The original methods were these. Reads were assigned to V, D and J genes according to IMGT and analyzed in immunoSEQ Analyzer, with only productive sequences retained. To calculate clonality, Shannon entropy was normalized by log2 of the number of productive unique sequences and then subtracted from one. Public and private clones were assessed among the 100 most prevalent clones of each patient and control. Susac-specific clones were defined as absent from healthy and MS cohorts, 800 to 1,200 published viral clones and other ImmuneACCESS disease sequences. TCRdb reworked the public reads: Q25 trimming with fastp, MiXCR clone assembly, productive beta chains retained. Rows are unified per CDR3 protein, each entry keeping the most common DNA and genes. TCRdb assigned the V and J calls; the authors' analysis was not used. A total of 350,000 to 550,000 distinct CDR3 sequences appear in this sample, more than 80% of them only once. The ten largest account for approximately 0.12% of the sample.

For CDR1 and CDR2, the germline V gene (reference sequence) lists MNHEY and SMNVEV. At the junction V is shortened by 6 bases and J by 3 bases; bases outside the gene matches: 8. CDR3 length: 14 amino acids, cysteine to phenylalanine. CDR3 DNA only is kept here, 42 bases in frame from base 1. Findings and caveats that apply to the study as a whole: The TCR sequencing and HLA analysis was acknowledged to have included a relatively small number of individuals.

This sequence uses TRBV27 and TRBJ2-7; 7 middle bases align to TRBD1. This clonotype originated in a human donor with multiple sclerosis. The specimen was CD8+ T cells from PBMCs. The DNA is as follows: TGTGCCAGCAGATACACAGGGGACAGCTACGAGCAGTACTTC. Translated, this gives CASRYTGDSYEQYF.